This T cell receptor (beta chain) appears in the sequencing data of a study of blood T cell repertoires in COVID-19. In the study overall: Samples came from the United States, Italy and Spain, spanning acute and convalescent COVID-19.

V shed 3 bases and J 8 bases; nucleotides not matched to a gene: 9. Germline-derived CDR1 and CDR2 are KGHSH and LQKENI. The CDR3 is 15 residues long. How the authors handled the data: Reference gene primer amplification gave nucleated cell count estimates. Data came from immunoSEQ multiplex PCR; TCRdb stores just in-frame clones and leaves some out. Clone size and V and J calls were adopted from that table, with D and trimming inferred from the DNA. Of approximately 210,000 clones in the sample, about 88% were seen once. The TCR sequence derives from a woman between 35 and 50 years old who had recovered from COVID-19. The genes are TRBV18 and TRBJ2-1, with TRBD2 matching 8 bases. Specimen: peripheral blood. The CDR3 DNA reads TGTGCCAGCTCACCCCTAAGCGGGAGATCGTATGAGCAGTTCTTC. This codes for CASSPLSGRSYEQFF.